This T cell receptor beta chain was sequenced in a study of T-cell reconstitution after alpha-beta-depleted transplantation in children. Regarding the study as a whole: Hyperexpanded clones declined; after one year, newly produced T cells mostly supplied diversity. Some patients showed high day-60 TCRbeta diversity, which derived from surviving recipient T cells and thymic progenitors. About two months after transplant, alpha-beta T cells reportedly came from several hundred expanded graft clones.

For TCRbeta, the library was prepared with unique molecular identifiers. TCRdb re-called the PCR reads with MiXCR, one entry per CDR3 protein. The sample includes approximately 220,000 distinct CDR3 sequences, roughly 18% of them seen just once. The V end was cut by 10 bases, the J end by 7 bases, with 17 bases between. The CDR3 has 12 residues. Turning to this clonotype: Its target is not known.

The receptor's source is a male patient between 2 and 9 years old who had a stem cell transplant for acute lymphoblastic leukemia, so the T cells may come from the graft donor. The chain recombines TRBV12-3 or TRBV12-4 with TRBJ2-7, with a tentative D call TRBD2 (5 bases). The sample consisted of PBMCs, mostly from graft donor cells, taken 360 days after TCRalphabeta/CD19-depleted stem cell transplant. The CDR3 DNA reads as TGTGCCACCTCCGGGAACCCTCGTGAGCAGTACTTC. Residues: CATSGNPREQYF.